This T cell receptor beta chain came from a study of cytomegalovirus exposure and HLA in healthy donors. Study at large: Samples from HLA-typed donors yielded about 85 million unique TCRs in an early data release. General study results and limits: Based on reports, TCR beta sequences accurately predicted HLA-A and HLA-B alleles for most subjects. Researchers reported from a later analysis that most CMV-associated TCR beta chains appeared HLA-restricted. The authors assumed roughly uniform sequencing depth across donors for presence/absence analyses.

On this clone: What it recognizes is unknown.

The study ran its PCR with 60 Vbeta and 13 Jbeta primers. Repertoires were generated with immunoSEQ multiplex PCR, while TCRdb's copy carries only in-frame clones and drops some. The table shows about 100,000 clones, with around 80% occurring only once. The sequencing input was PBMCs. This TCR was recovered from a male donor in good health and CMV-seropositive.

The chain's CDR3 is CASSWAGGNVETQYF. The CDR3 DNA follows: TGTGCCAGCAGCTGGGCAGGGGGAAATGTAGAGACCCAGTACTTC. The J gene is TRBJ2-5, the V gene TRBV5-4, with 7 bases that match TRBD1. J was trimmed by 4 bases and V by 3 bases; bases with no gene match: 9. The CDR3 is made up of 15 amino acids. Germline V gives CDR1 SGHNT, CDR2 YYREEE (reference sequence). The full variable domain, rest sourced from reference TRBV5-4 and TRBJ2-5, is ETGVTQSPTHLIKTRGQQVTLRCSSQSGHNTVSWYQQALGQGPQFIFQYYREEENGRGNFPPRFSGLQFPNYSSELNVNALELDDSALYLCASSWAGGNVETQYFGPGTRLLVL.